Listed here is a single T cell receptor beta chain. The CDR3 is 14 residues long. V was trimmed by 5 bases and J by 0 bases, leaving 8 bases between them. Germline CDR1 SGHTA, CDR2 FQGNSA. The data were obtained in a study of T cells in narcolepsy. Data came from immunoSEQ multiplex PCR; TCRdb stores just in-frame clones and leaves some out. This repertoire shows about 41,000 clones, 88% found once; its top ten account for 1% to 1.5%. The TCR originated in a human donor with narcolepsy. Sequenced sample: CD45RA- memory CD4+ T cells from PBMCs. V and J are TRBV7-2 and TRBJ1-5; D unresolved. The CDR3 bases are TGTGCCAGCAGCCCTTACCATAGCAATCAGCCCCAGCATTTT. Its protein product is CASSPYHSNQPQHF.